Presented here are 13 T cell receptor beta chains from one specimen sequenced in a study of identical twins. Via MiXCR, TCRdb re-called the 5' RACE reads, giving one row per CDR3 protein. The profile shows roughly 750,000 distinct CDR3 sequences, about 20% of them singletons. In addition, the sample was reused for a study of T cells expressing NK-cell markers.

Input material: PBMCs. These TCRs come from a woman aged 18 to 35 in good health.

The rearrangement links TRBV24-1 to TRBJ2-5; perhaps TRBD2 as D (5 bases). The length of the CDR3 is 13 residues. V lost 6 bases and J 5 bases, leaving 12 bases between the germline ends. From germline, CDR1 is KGHDR and CDR2 SFDVKD. Written as DNA, the CDR3 is TGTGCCACCAGTCCGGGGATGGGGGAGACCCAGTACTTC. Translated: CATSPGMGETQYF.

A few counts support this clonotype. The chain combines TRBV7-2 with TRBJ2-5; perhaps D is TRBD1 or TRBD2 (5 bases each). The CDR3 is made up of 13 amino acids. The germline V and J ends were trimmed by 1 base and 5 bases, with 8 bases remaining between them. Germline lookup yields CDR1 SGHTA and CDR2 FQGNSA. The CDR3 protein is CASSLVWGETQYF. DNA of the CDR3: TGTGCCAGCAGCTTAGTATGGGGGGAGACCCAGTACTTC. Filled out from reference TRBV7-2 and TRBJ2-5, the complete variable domain reads GAGVSQSPSNKVTEKGKDVELRCDPISGHTALYWYRQSLGQGLEFLIYFQGNSAPDKSGLPSDRFSAERTGGSVSTLTIQRTQQEDSAVYLCASSLVWGETQYFGPGTRLLVL.

This clonotype was picked up many times. This sequence joins TRBV12-3 or TRBV12-4 and TRBJ2-1; 13 bases align to TRBD2. V was pared by 3 bases and J by 13 bases, with 3 bases of the junction left unmatched. The CDR3 totals 13 residues. The DNA of the CDR3 is TGTGCCAGCAGTTTCGGACTAGCGGGAGCACAGTTCTTC. Translated: CASSFGLAGAQFF.

The chain is built from TRBV9 and TRBJ1-3, with D hard to call. The CDR3 length is 11 residues. V lost 7 bases and J 4 bases, leaving 6 bases between the germline ends. Germline V gives CDR1 SGDLS, CDR2 YYNGEE. The chain's CDR3 is CASQGGNTIYF. The CDR3 DNA reads as TGTGCCAGCCAAGGGGGAAACACCATATATTTT.

This clonotype came up many times. This chain links TRBV7-2 with TRBJ2-7, with D unclear. The CDR3 extends over 13 amino acids. V gave up 4 bases and J gave up 7 bases, with 14 bases separating them. Germline CDR1 reads SGHTA; CDR2 reads FQGNSA. In nucleotides, the CDR3 is TGTGCCAGCAGCTCGATTGGGGTTGGGGAGCAGTACTTC. It yields the protein CASSSIGVGEQYF. The full variable domain, rest sourced from reference TRBV7-2 and TRBJ2-7, is GAGVSQSPSNKVTEKGKDVELRCDPISGHTALYWYRQSLGQGLEFLIYFQGNSAPDKSGLPSDRFSAERTGGSVSTLTIQRTQQEDSAVYLCASSSIGVGEQYFGPGTRLTVT.

This clonotype occurred once. This sequence joins TRBV4-3 and TRBJ2-5; D ambiguous. Per the germline V gene, CDR1 is LGHNA and CDR2 is YSLEER. The CDR3 loop spans 13 amino acids. Trimming removed 1 base at V and 1 base at J, with 4 bases between. The CDR3 loop reads CASSQALQETQYF. For the CDR3, the DNA is TGCGCCAGCAGCCAAGCTCTCCAAGAGACCCAGTACTTC.

In its sample, this clonotype was seen a few times. J is TRBJ1-5 and V is TRBV12-3 or TRBV12-4; D remains ambiguous. CDR3 length: 14 residues. V gave up 3 bases and J gave up 0 bases, with 6 bases separating them. CDR3 sequence (DNA): TGTGCCAGCAGTTTCTCCTTTAGCAATCAGCCCCAGCATTTT. This translates into CASSFSFSNQPQHF.

This clonotype was counted between two and nine times. The rearrangement uses TRBV29-1 and TRBJ1-1, with TRBD1 identical over 7 bases. CDR1 SQVTM and CDR2 ANQGSEA come from the germline V gene. CDR3 size: 13 residues. V dropped 6 bases and J dropped 5; count of bases not matched to a gene: 9. CDR3 DNA: TGCAGCGTGGGAACAGGGGAGGGAACTGAAGCTTTCTTT. Its protein product is CSVGTGEGTEAFF.

The chain couples TRBV5-1 to TRBJ2-1, with 7 bases identical to TRBD2. V dropped 4 bases and J dropped 7; count of bases not matched to a gene: 14. This CDR3 is 16 amino acids long. Germline CDR1 and CDR2: SGHRS and YFSETQ. CDR3 residues: CASSPSIAGDFNEQFF. The CDR3 coding sequence is TGCGCCAGCAGCCCCTCTATCGCGGGGGACTTTAATGAGCAGTTCTTC.

This clonotype showed up many times. This chain joins TRBV20-1 and TRBJ2-7, with D possibly being TRBD1 (6 bases). The CDR3 is 15 residues long. Trimming left V 5 bases short and J 5 bases short, with 22 bases between. Germline values: CDR1 DFQATT, CDR2 SNEGSKA (reference sequence). For the CDR3, the DNA is TGCAGTGCTTCTCCGGGACACCTCACGCAGGACGAGCAGTACTTC. This sequence encodes CSASPGHLTQDEQYF.

Many counts were recorded for this clonotype. J is TRBJ2-7 and V is TRBV7-2; weak D call: TRBD2 (5 bases). Germline V gene lookup returns CDR1 SGHTA and CDR2 FQGNSA. The CDR3 sequence is 13 residues long. V was shortened by 2 bases and J by 3 bases, with 8 bases between the two germline ends. The CDR3 sequence is CASSLSRDYEQYF. The CDR3 DNA reads TGTGCCAGCAGCTTAAGCCGGGACTACGAGCAGTACTTC.

This rearrangement joins TRBV7-6 to TRBJ2-1; D possibly uses TRBD1 or TRBD2 (5 bases each). Trimming removed 1 base from V and 10 bases from J, with 20 bases in between. Germline V gives CDR1 SGHVS, CDR2 FNYEAQ. The CDR3 consists of 16 residues. The CDR3 spells CASSLDASNLGGEQFF. DNA for the CDR3: TGTGCCAGCAGCTTAGATGCTAGTAACCTTGGGGGAGAGCAGTTCTTC.

Many counts were recorded for this clonotype. The chain links TRBV18 to TRBJ1-6; D is uncertain. The V gene lost 3 bases and the J gene lost 7 bases, with 4 bases spanning the gap. The CDR3 extends over 12 amino acids. Germline values: CDR1 KGHSH, CDR2 LQKENI. As DNA, the CDR3 is TGTGCCAGCTCACCGCCGAATTCACCCCTCCACTTT. Translated: CASSPPNSPLHF. Drawing the rest from reference TRBV18 and TRBJ1-6, the complete variable domain is NAGVMQNPRHLVRRRGQEARLRCSPMKGHSHVYWYRQLPEEGLKFMVYLQKENIIDESGMPKERFSAEFPKEGPSILRIQQVVRGDSAAYFCASSPPNSPLHFGNGTRLTVT.